Below are 16 T cell receptor beta chains sequenced from a single sample in a study of blood T cell repertoires in COVID-19. The data were produced by immunoSEQ multiplex PCR, yet TCRdb's version contains in-frame clones alone and is incomplete. Of under 250,000 clones listed, around four fifths are singletons. Sequenced input: peripheral blood. These receptors all stem from a woman aged 40 to 50 with active or convalescent COVID-19.

This chain connects TRBV5-1 to TRBJ1-3, with TRBD1 identical over 9 bases. The CDR3 loop spans 16 amino acids. Losses at the gene ends were 4 bases for V and 2 bases for J; bases not matched to a gene: 7. The germline V gene encodes CDR1 SGHRS and CDR2 YFSETQ. CDR3 in amino acids: CASSRTGGATGNTIYF. The CDR3 DNA follows: TGCGCCAGCAGCAGAACAGGGGGCGCGACTGGAAACACCATATATTTT.

This chain uses TRBV3-1 (or the pseudogene TRBV3-2) with TRBJ2-5; 7 positions agree with TRBD2. Germline CDR1 LGHDT, CDR2 YNNKEL (reference sequence). This CDR3 region has 17 residues. V shed 0 bases, J shed 6 bases, and the junction held 13 bases outside the gene matches. CDR3 in DNA: TGTGCCAGCAGCCAAGAACCCGGGGGAGCGGGATTGAAGACCCAGTACTTC. It yields the protein CASSQEPGGAGLKTQYF.

This clone has just a few counts. The rearrangement joins TRBV25-1 to TRBJ2-1; no reliable D call. The CDR3 has 12 residues. CDR1 is MGHDK and CDR2 is SYGVNS in the germline V gene. V gave up 6 bases and J gave up 1 base, with 4 bases separating them. CDR3 protein: CASRTSYNEQFF. DNA of the CDR3: TGTGCCAGCAGAACATCCTACAATGAGCAGTTCTTC.

The chain carries TRBV28 and TRBJ1-1; 9 nucleotides match TRBD1. Looked up from germline, CDR1 is MDHEN and CDR2 is SYDVKM. This CDR3 comprises 16 residues. V lost 4 bases, J lost 6 bases, and 12 bases stayed unmatched. This chain's CDR3 is CASSSVPGQGGSEAFF. DNA of the CDR3: TGTGCCAGCAGTTCTGTCCCGGGACAGGGAGGATCTGAAGCTTTCTTT.

This sequence joins TRBV2 and TRBJ2-3, with 11 bases that match TRBD2. The CDR3 runs 15 residues. The V gene end was trimmed by 6 bases and the J gene end by 2 bases; junction bases not matched to a gene: 4. The germline V gene encodes CDR1 SNHLY and CDR2 FYNNEI. The CDR3 region has the DNA TGTGCCAGCAGCTTTAGCGGGGGGGCCACAGATACGCAGTATTTT. Protein: CASSFSGGATDTQYF.

J is TRBJ1-4 and V is TRBV6-5; D call uncertain. V lost 6 bases and J 7 bases, leaving 9 bases between the germline ends. The CDR3 length is 12 residues. Germline V gene data show CDR1 as MNHEY and CDR2 as SVGAGI. The CDR3 is CASSTPGEKLFF. CDR3 nucleotide sequence: TGTGCCAGCAGCACGCCCGGTGAAAAACTGTTTTTT.

The chain links TRBV19 to TRBJ2-1; D gene ambiguous. V lost 6 bases, J lost 0 bases, and 6 bases lay in between. This CDR3 contains 13 residues. Germline V CDR1 and CDR2: LNHDA, SQIVND (reference sequence). The CDR3 nucleotides are TGTGCCAGTAGCCTAGGCTCCTACAATGAGCAGTTCTTC. Translating it yields CASSLGSYNEQFF.

V gene TRBV14 combines with J gene TRBJ2-1; D is possibly TRBD2 (5 bases). There are 15 residues in the CDR3. The germline V and J ends were trimmed by 4 bases and 3 bases, with 13 bases remaining between them. Germline assignment: CDR1 SGHDN and CDR2 FVKESK. The CDR3 sequence is CASSLIRDYYNEQFF. The CDR3 DNA reads as TGTGCCAGCAGCCTGATCCGAGACTACTACAATGAGCAGTTCTTC. Complete variable domain (other parts from reference TRBV14 and TRBJ2-1): EAGVTQFPSHSVIEKGQTVTLRCDPISGHDNLYWYRRVMGKEIKFLLHFVKESKQDESGMPNNRFLAERTGGTYSTLKVQPAELEDSGVYFCASSLIRDYYNEQFFGPGTRLTVL.

The chain links TRBV18 to TRBJ1-2, with TRBD1 matching 8 bases. Per the germline V gene, CDR1 is KGHSH and CDR2 is LQKENI. V shed 3 bases, J shed 4 bases, and the junction held 4 bases outside the gene matches. This CDR3 has 14 residues. The CDR3 spells CASSPGQVIYGYTF. The DNA of the CDR3 is TGTGCCAGCTCACCGGGACAGGTGATCTATGGCTACACCTTC.

V is TRBV2 and J is TRBJ2-7; maybe TRBD1 (5 bases). Trimming took 6 bases from V and 1 from J, leaving 13 bases between them. The CDR3 covers 14 residues. Germline CDR1 reads SNHLY; CDR2 reads FYNNEI. The chain's CDR3 is CASSVGAISYEQYF. The CDR3 DNA reads as TGTGCCAGCAGCGTAGGGGCCATTTCCTACGAGCAGTACTTC.

The CDR3 sequence is CASSSAQGTGSYGYTF. DNA of the CDR3: TGCGCCAGCAGCTCGGCCCAAGGTACGGGTTCCTATGGCTACACCTTC. The chain employs TRBV5-1 and TRBJ1-2, with D unclear. CDR1 is SGHRS, CDR2 YFSETQ, per germline. V lost 3 bases and J 4 bases, leaving 19 bases between the germline ends. The CDR3 is made up of 16 amino acids.

CDR3 protein: CASSYPGQVDAFF. The CDR3 bases are TGTGCCAGCAGTTACCCGGGACAGGTAGATGCTTTCTTT. J is TRBJ1-1 and V is TRBV28; 8 bases are a match to TRBD1. V lost 4 bases to trimming and J lost 11 bases; unmatched junction nucleotides: 9. The CDR3 contains 13 residues. The V gene's germline CDR1 is MDHEN and CDR2 SYDVKM.

J is TRBJ1-1 and V is TRBV6-6, with TRBD1 identical over 7 bases. V trimming: 6 bases; J trimming: 4 bases; junction bases outside the gene matches: 23. This CDR3 comprises 19 residues. Germline-derived CDR1 and CDR2 are MNHNY and SVGAGI (reference sequence). CDR3 DNA sequence: TGTGCCAGCAGCTCACTACCTAAGGGGGCTTGGTTCGACGGCACTGAAGCTTTCTTT. Amino acids: CASSSLPKGAWFDGTEAFF.

The chain joins TRBV4-1 to TRBJ2-7; 8 bases map to TRBD1. The trim removed 4 bases at V and 3 bases at J, leaving 8 bases unmatched. Germline V CDR1 and CDR2: MGHRA, YSYEKL. This CDR3 comprises 15 residues. The CDR3 DNA reads as TGCGCCAGCAGCCCCGGCAGGGGGCCACACTACGAGCAGTACTTC. Translation: CASSPGRGPHYEQYF.

About this clone: The junction shows a germline mismatch at one end, possibly a read error. The rearrangement joins TRBV28 to TRBJ1-4, with D possibly being TRBD1 (5 bases). The germline V gene encodes CDR1 MDHEN and CDR2 SYDVKM. This CDR3 has 12 residues. Here the CDR3 reads CASSTYPTALSF. The CDR3 DNA reads as TGTGCCAGCAGTACCTACCCGACAGCCCTGTCTTTT. The variable domain in full, with the rest retrieved from reference TRBV28 and TRBJ1-4, is DVKVTQSSRYLVKRTGEKVFLECVQDMDHENMFWYRQDPGLGLRLIYFSYDVKMKEKGDIPEGYSVSREKKERFSLILESASTNQTSMYLCASSTYPTALSFGSGTQLSVL.

This clone was picked up a small number of times. V gene TRBV11-3 combines with J gene TRBJ1-1; D call uncertain. CDR1 SGHNT and CDR2 YENEEA come from the germline V gene. The CDR3 consists of 15 residues. The V end lost 2 bases, the J end lost 5 bases, and 15 bases lay between the germline ends. DNA for the CDR3: TGTGCCAGCAGCTTACAGCTCCTAGGTGGGACTGAAGCTTTCTTT. The encoded protein is CASSLQLLGGTEAFF.